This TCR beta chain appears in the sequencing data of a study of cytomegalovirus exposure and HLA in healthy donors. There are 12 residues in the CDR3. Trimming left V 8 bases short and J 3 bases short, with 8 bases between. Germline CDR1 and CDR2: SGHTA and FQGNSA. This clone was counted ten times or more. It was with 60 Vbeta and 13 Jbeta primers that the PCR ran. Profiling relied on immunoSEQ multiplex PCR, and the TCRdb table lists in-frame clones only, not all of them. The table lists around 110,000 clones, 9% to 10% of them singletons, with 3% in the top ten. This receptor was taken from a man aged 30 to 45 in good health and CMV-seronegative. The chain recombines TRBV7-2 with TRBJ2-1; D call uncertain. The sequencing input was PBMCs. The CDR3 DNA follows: TGTGCCAGCGGCAATTTCTACAATGAGCAGTTCTTC. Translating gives CASGNFYNEQFF.